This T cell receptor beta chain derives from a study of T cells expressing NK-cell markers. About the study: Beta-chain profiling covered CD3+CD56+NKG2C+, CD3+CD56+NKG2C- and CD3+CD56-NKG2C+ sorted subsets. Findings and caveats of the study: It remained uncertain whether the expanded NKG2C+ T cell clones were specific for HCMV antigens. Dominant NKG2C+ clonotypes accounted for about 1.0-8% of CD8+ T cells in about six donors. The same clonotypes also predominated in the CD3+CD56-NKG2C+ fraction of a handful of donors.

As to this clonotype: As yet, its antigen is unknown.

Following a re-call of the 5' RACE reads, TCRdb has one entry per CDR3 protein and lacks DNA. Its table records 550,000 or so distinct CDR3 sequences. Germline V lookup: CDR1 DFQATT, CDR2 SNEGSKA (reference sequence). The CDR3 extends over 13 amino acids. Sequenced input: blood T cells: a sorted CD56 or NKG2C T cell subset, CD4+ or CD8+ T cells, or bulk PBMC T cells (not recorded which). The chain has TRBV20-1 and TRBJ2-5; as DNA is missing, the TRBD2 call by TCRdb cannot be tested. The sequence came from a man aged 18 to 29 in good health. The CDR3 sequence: CSATSGTEETQYF.